The 30 T cell receptor beta chains reported below all come from one sample, sequenced in a study of T cell clonality in common variable immunodeficiency. TCRdb's table, derived via immunoSEQ multiplex PCR, lists solely in-frame clones and lacks some. The sample contains some 42,000 clones, none of them singletons. Specimen: peripheral blood mononuclear cells. These receptors originate from a person aged 18 to 69 in good health.

There are a few counts of this clone. The CDR3 end falls 3 residues outside the read, so it is completed with the germline J gene. The rearrangement joins TRBV7-8 to TRBJ2-3, with 11 bases aligning to TRBD1. The CDR3 runs 16 residues. Per germline, CDR1 SGHVS and CDR2 FQNEAQ. CDR3 amino acids: CASSLVGQGEQETQYF. CDR3 DNA (partial): TGTGCCAGCAGCTTAGTGGGACAGGGGGAACAAGAGACG.

Ten or more counts support this clone. The sequence runs out 3 residues before the end of the CDR3; the remainder is reconstructed from the germline J gene. The chain has TRBV28 and TRBJ1-2; maybe TRBD1 (6 bases). The V and J ends lost 2 bases and 6 bases respectively, with 7 bases between them. The CDR3 contains 12 residues. The germline gives CDR1 MDHEN, CDR2 SYDVKM. The CDR3 protein is CASSLNRDGYTF. The sequenced CDR3 bases are TGTGCCAGCAGTTTAAACAGGGATGGC.

This clone came up a few times. The sequence runs out 3 residues before the end of the CDR3; the remainder is reconstructed from the germline J gene. The rearrangement joins TRBV11-2 to TRBJ2-3; tentative D call: TRBD1 (6 bases). The CDR3 has 14 amino acids. Germline-derived CDR1 and CDR2 are SGHAT and FQNNGV. CDR3 sequence: CASSTQGSQETQYF. The sequenced CDR3 bases are TGTGCCAGCAGCACACAGGGTAGCCAAGAGACG. The variable domain in full, completed from reference TRBV11-2 and TRBJ2-3, reads EAGVAQSPRYKIIEKRQSVAFWCNPISGHATLYWYQQILGQGPKLLIQFQNNGVVDDSQLPKDRFSAERLKGVDSTLKIQPAKLEDSAVYLCASSTQGSQETQYFGPGTRLTVL.

This clone was picked up a small number of times. The read ends 3 residues early relative to the CDR3; the germline J gene fills the gap. V is TRBV18 and J is TRBJ2-7; TRBD1 matches at 7 bases. CDR1 KGHSH and CDR2 LQKENI come from the germline V gene. The CDR3 covers 15 residues. V was clipped by 2 bases and J by 1 base; unmatched bases: 5. The CDR3 loop is CASSPTGTASYEQYF. CDR3 DNA, as far as it was read: TGTGCCAGCTCACCAACCGGGACAGCTTCCTACGAG.

Ten or more counts support this clone. The CDR3 end lies 3 residues beyond the end of the read and is filled in from the germline J gene. This sequence joins TRBV20-1 and TRBJ1-2, with TRBD1 identical over 7 bases. After removal of 4 bases from V and 0 bases from J, the junction contained 8 bases not matched to a gene. This CDR3 has 15 amino acids. Germline-derived CDR1 and CDR2 are DFQATT and SNEGSKA (reference sequence). The sequenced part of the CDR3 DNA is TGCAGTGCTAAACCGGGACAGAGACCTAACTATGGC. Translating it yields CSAKPGQRPNYG. In full, the CDR3 reads CSAKPGQRPNYGYTF.

This clone was picked up many times. Coverage ceases 3 residues before the CDR3 finishes, and the germline J gene fills in the end. The V call is TRBV19, the J call TRBJ2-3; 9 nucleotides match TRBD2. V shed 10 bases and J 6 bases; nucleotides not matched to a gene: 14. Germline V gene sequence: CDR1 LNHDA, CDR2 SQIVND (reference sequence). The CDR3 spans 15 residues. CDR3 DNA (partial): TGTGCCACGGAACCCGGGACTAGCAATCTGGATACG. Translating it yields CATEPGTSNLDT. In full, the CDR3 is CATEPGTSNLDTQYF.

This clone was seen ten or more times. Read coverage stops 3 residues before the CDR3 terminus; the germline J gene supplies the remainder. The chain recombines TRBV5-1 with TRBJ1-4; maybe TRBD1 (5 bases). This CDR3 has 18 amino acids. Germline V gives CDR1 SGHRS, CDR2 YFSETQ. CDR3 region: CASSPMTSGVGGANVLFF. The sequenced part of the CDR3 DNA is TGCGCCAGCAGCCCAATGACTAGCGGGGTCGGTGGGGCCAACGTA.

In its sample, this clone was seen a few times. The chain's CDR3 is CASSWGQQGDQETQYF. Partial CDR3 DNA: TGTGCCAGTAGCTGGGGCCAGCAGGGGGATCAAGAGACG. V gene TRBV19 combines with J gene TRBJ2-3; 7 positions agree with TRBD1. The read is 3 residues too short to cover the CDR3 end, so that end is filled in from the germline J gene. In germline, CDR1 is LNHDA, CDR2 SQIVND (reference sequence). The CDR3 is 16 residues long.

This clone was recorded many times. The CDR3 end is not reached by the read, which stops 3 residues before it; the germline J gene fills it in. This chain links TRBV12-3 or TRBV12-4 with TRBJ1-1, with D possibly matching TRBD1 (6 bases). The V end was cut by 6 bases, the J end by 1 base, with 12 bases between. The CDR3 has 14 residues. The DNA read from the CDR3 is TGTGCCAGCAGACCCTGGACAGAGAACACTGAA. Amino acid sequence: CASRPWTENTE. The CDR3 reads in full as CASRPWTENTEAFF.

Many counts were recorded for this clone. Read data end 3 residues before the CDR3 end; the end is taken from the germline J gene. V gene TRBV5-1 combines with J gene TRBJ1-1; no clear D gene. Germline CDR1 and CDR2: SGHRS and YFSETQ. Trimming shortened V by 0 bases and J by 2 bases, and 5 bases separated the two germline ends. CDR3 length: 13 residues. CDR3 DNA (partial): TGCGCCAGCAGCTTGGACATTAACACTGAA. It translates to CASSLDINTE. The whole CDR3 sequence is CASSLDINTEAFF.

This clone was counted at least ten times. Coverage ceases 3 residues before the CDR3 finishes, and the germline J gene fills in the end. This chain joins TRBV2 and TRBJ2-5; D ambiguous. The CDR3 length is 13 residues. CDR1 and CDR2 (germline): SNHLY, FYNNEI. The V gene lost 3 bases and the J gene lost 5 bases, with 10 bases spanning the gap. The CDR3 spells CASSDWQRETQYF. Partial CDR3 DNA: TGTGCCAGCAGTGACTGGCAGAGGGAGACC.

This clone has ten or more counts. Mismatch with germline at one junction end may stem from a read error. The read ends 3 residues shy of where the CDR3 ends; the end is completed using the germline J gene. The rearrangement links TRBV6-1 to TRBJ1-2, with 7 bases aligning to TRBD1. This CDR3 has 14 amino acids. CDR1 MNHNS and CDR2 SASEGT come from the germline V gene. The DNA read from the CDR3 is TGTGCCAGCAGAGAAGGGGGCGGCAGCTATGGC. It encodes CASREGGGSYG. The whole CDR3 reads CASREGGGSYGYTF.

This clone was counted at least ten times. The CDR3 end is not reached by the read, which stops 3 residues before it; the germline J gene fills it in. This rearrangement joins TRBV20-1 to TRBJ2-5; 9 bases match TRBD1. V trimming: 6 bases; J trimming: 4 bases; junction bases outside the gene matches: 9. Germline CDR1 DFQATT, CDR2 SNEGSKA (reference sequence). The length of the CDR3 is 14 residues. The chain's CDR3 is CSAQRTGAIETQYF. The CDR3 DNA, read in part, is TGCAGTGCCCAGAGGACAGGGGCAATAGAGACC.

Many counts were recorded for this clone. The read terminates 3 residues ahead of where the CDR3 ends, so the germline J gene completes it. The chain uses TRBV29-1 and TRBJ1-4; 10 positions agree with TRBD1. V dropped 6 bases and J dropped 8; count of bases not matched to a gene: 9. This CDR3 is 14 amino acids long. Germline values: CDR1 SQVTM, CDR2 ANQGSEA. The CDR3 DNA, read in part, is TGCAGCGTGGTTCGGACAGGGGGAAGCGAAAAA. This gives the protein CSVVRTGGSEK. The entire CDR3 protein reads CSVVRTGGSEKLFF.

For this clone: The read halts 3 residues ahead of the CDR3 end, with the missing end drawn from the germline J gene. The chain carries TRBV7-6 and TRBJ2-7, with TRBD1 matching 7 bases. There are 15 residues in the CDR3. After removal of 3 bases from V and 0 bases from J, the junction contained 5 bases not matched to a gene. Germline V gives CDR1 SGHVS, CDR2 FNYEAQ. CDR3: CASSFHRDSSYEQYF. CDR3 bases read: TGTGCCAGCAGCTTTCACAGGGACAGCTCCTACGAG. Full variable domain (missing parts from reference TRBV7-6 and TRBJ2-7): GAGVSQSPRYKVTKRGQDVALRCDPISGHVSLYWYRQALGQGPEFLTYFNYEAQQDKSGLPNDRFSAERPEGSISTLTIQRTEQRDSAMYRCASSFHRDSSYEQYFGPGTRLTVT.

This clone was picked up many times. The read comes to an end 3 residues before the CDR3 does, leaving the germline J gene to fill in the end. The V and J genes are TRBV20-1 and TRBJ1-2; 10 bases line up with TRBD1. J gave up 3 bases and V 3 bases, and 7 bases lay outside the gene matches. The germline CDR1 and CDR2 sequences are DFQATT and SNEGSKA (reference sequence). The CDR3 is made up of 15 amino acids. This CDR3 is CSARDRGANDYGYTF. The covered CDR3 bases are TGCAGTGCTAGGGACAGGGGGGCTAACGACTATGGC.

In this sample, this clone turned up many times. The read stops 3 residues short of the end of the CDR3; the missing end is completed from the germline J gene. The chain combines TRBV20-1 with TRBJ2-7; 9 nucleotides line up with TRBD1. The CDR3 has 15 amino acids. Trimming at V came to 6 bases and at J to 0 bases, leaving 9 bases not matched to a gene. The germline V gene encodes CDR1 DFQATT and CDR2 SNEGSKA (reference sequence). The CDR3 sequence is CSANPGTGSSYEQYF. Partial CDR3 DNA: TGCAGTGCCAACCCCGGGACAGGGAGCTCCTACGAG.

This clone was observed at least ten times. The DNA ends 3 residues before the CDR3 does, and the rest of the CDR3 is filled in from the germline J gene. The genes are TRBV11-2 and TRBJ2-3, with 9 nucleotides matching TRBD2. The CDR3 covers 15 residues. J lost 5 bases, V lost 4 bases, and 7 bases had no gene match. Looked up from germline, CDR1 is SGHAT and CDR2 is FQNNGV. The DNA read from the CDR3 is TGTGCCAGCAGCTCGCGACTAGCGGAGGTAGATACG. It yields the protein CASSSRLAEVDT. The entire CDR3 protein reads CASSSRLAEVDTQYF.

This clone was observed at least ten times. The chain's CDR3 is CASSPDIETYEQYF. The covered CDR3 bases are TGTGCCAGCTCCCCCGACATCGAAACCTACGAG. V usage is TRBV18 and J usage is TRBJ2-7; D is ambiguous. The sequenced fragment ends 3 residues before the CDR3 boundary, so the rest is inferred from the germline J gene. V lost 6 bases, J lost 2 bases, and 14 bases lay in between. This CDR3 comprises 14 residues. The V gene's germline CDR1 is KGHSH and CDR2 LQKENI.

A note on this clone: Sequencing ends 3 residues short of the CDR3 end; the germline J gene provides the rest. V and J are TRBV7-9 and TRBJ1-2; perhaps TRBD1 as D (5 bases). The CDR3 length is 15 residues. Germline CDR1 is SEHNR and CDR2 is FQNEAQ (reference sequence). CDR3: CASSSGTSGNYDYTF. CDR3 bases read: TGTGCCAGCAGCTCGGGGACTAGCGGCAACTACGAC.

This clone was seen a few times. The read gets to within 3 residues of the CDR3 end, and the germline J gene fills in the rest. The chain joins TRBV7-3 to TRBJ1-3, with TRBD1 identical over 7 bases. CDR1 SGHTA and CDR2 FQGTGA come from the germline V gene. The trim removed 1 base at V and 4 bases at J, leaving 4 bases unmatched. The CDR3 extends over 15 amino acids. The CDR3 spells CASSLKRGPGNTIYF. CDR3 DNA (partial): TGTGCCAGCAGCTTAAAAAGGGGGCCAGGAAACACC.

This clone occurred many times. The read terminates 3 residues ahead of where the CDR3 ends, so the germline J gene completes it. The V call is TRBV5-1, the J call TRBJ1-6; D is unresolved. Germline loops: CDR1 SGHRS, CDR2 YFSETQ. V was clipped by 0 bases and J by 7 bases, with 17 bases between them. The CDR3 totals 17 residues. CDR3 DNA (partial): TGCGCCAGCAGCTTGGGCAGCCTCCTAGGCGTGAATTCACCC. Its translation is CASSLGSLLGVNSP. From start to end, the CDR3 is CASSLGSLLGVNSPLHF.

This clone appeared many times. The sequence runs out 3 residues before the end of the CDR3; the remainder is reconstructed from the germline J gene. V is TRBV20-1 and J is TRBJ2-7, with 8 bases that match TRBD1. This CDR3 has 15 residues. Unmatched junction bases numbered 12, after V lost 8 bases and J lost 0 bases. The V gene's germline CDR1 is DFQATT and CDR2 SNEGSKA (reference sequence). The CDR3: CSPVRTGFPSYEQYF. The sequenced CDR3 bases are TGCAGTCCGGTAAGGACAGGGTTTCCCTCCTACGAG.

This clone was observed many times. The DNA ends 3 residues before the CDR3 does, and the rest of the CDR3 is filled in from the germline J gene. V usage is TRBV29-1 and J usage is TRBJ2-6; 12 nucleotides line up with TRBD1. V was clipped by 5 bases and J by 4 bases; unmatched bases: 15. CDR1 SQVTM and CDR2 ANQGSEA come from the germline V gene. The CDR3 is 19 amino acids. CDR3 protein: CSVFTSGTGGARGANVLTF. The part of the CDR3 DNA that was read is TGCAGCGTTTTTACTTCCGGGACAGGGGGCGCGAGGGGGGCCAACGTC. Full variable domain (missing parts from reference TRBV29-1 and TRBJ2-6): SAVISQKPSRDICQRGTSLTIQCQVDSQVTMMFWYRQQPGQSLTLIATANQGSEATYESGFVIDKFPISRPNLTFSTLTVSNMSPEDSSIYLCSVFTSGTGGARGANVLTFGAGSRLTVL.

This clone showed up many times. The read gets to within 3 residues of the CDR3 end, and the germline J gene fills in the rest. The chain has TRBV9 and TRBJ2-1; 7 nucleotides align to TRBD2. The CDR3 has 15 amino acids. Trimming cost V 0 bases and J 3 bases; bases outside gene matches: 3. CDR1 is SGDLS, CDR2 YYNGEE, per germline. The covered CDR3 bases are TGTGCCAGCAGCGTAGAGCGGGACCACTACAATGAG. It encodes CASSVERDHYNE. The whole CDR3 protein is CASSVERDHYNEQFF.

This clone was counted at least ten times. The read terminates 3 residues ahead of where the CDR3 ends, so the germline J gene completes it. The chain uses TRBV19 and TRBJ1-5; 8 positions match TRBD1. Germline-derived CDR1 and CDR2 are LNHDA and SQIVND (reference sequence). The CDR3 runs to 14 residues. Trimming cost V 7 bases and J 4 bases; bases outside gene matches: 6. The CDR3 DNA, read in part, is TGTGCCAGTACTTACAGGGGGACAAATCAGCCC. This sequence encodes CASTYRGTNQP. The entire CDR3 reads CASTYRGTNQPQHF.

This clone appeared many times. The CDR3 end falls 3 residues outside the read, so it is completed with the germline J gene. This chain uses TRBV5-6 with TRBJ2-2, with a possible D match to TRBD1 (6 bases). Trimming took 5 bases from V and 4 from J, leaving 9 bases between them. Germline CDR1 and CDR2: SGHDT and YYEEEE. The CDR3 contains 13 residues. The CDR3 here is CASREDSTGELFF. The CDR3 bases that were read are TGTGCCAGCAGAGAGGACAGCACCGGGGAG.

This clone was counted at least ten times. Coverage ceases 3 residues before the CDR3 finishes, and the germline J gene fills in the end. J is TRBJ1-6 and V is TRBV20-1; TRBD1 is a possible D gene (6 bases). Germline values: CDR1 DFQATT, CDR2 SNEGSKA (reference sequence). The CDR3 totals 15 residues. V lost 0 bases, J lost 11 bases, and 17 bases lay in between. The CDR3 region is CSARDQRTVTAPLHF. The sequenced part of the CDR3 DNA is TGCAGTGCTAGAGATCAGCGGACAGTCACGGCACCC.

Ten or more counts support this clone. Coverage ceases 3 residues before the CDR3 finishes, and the germline J gene fills in the end. The chain employs TRBV20-1 and TRBJ2-5; the match to TRBD1 covers 7 bases. Trimming removed 4 bases from V and 2 bases from J; junction bases left unmatched: 7. There are 14 residues in the CDR3. In germline, CDR1 is DFQATT, CDR2 SNEGSKA (reference sequence). The CDR3 bases that were read are TGCAGTGCTATTAGGACAGGAAGACAAGAGACC. It is translated as CSAIRTGRQET. The CDR3, in full, reads CSAIRTGRQETQYF.

This clone has ten or more counts. The read is 3 residues too short to cover the CDR3 end, so that end is filled in from the germline J gene. The chain is built from TRBV5-4 and TRBJ2-2; tentatively, D is TRBD1 (6 bases). There are 14 residues in the CDR3. Germline-derived CDR1 and CDR2 are SGHNT and YYREEE (reference sequence). Partial CDR3 DNA: TGTGCCAGCAGCTTGAAGGGGGAGAATTCACCG. The encoded protein is CASSLKGENSP. The full CDR3 sequence reads CASSLKGENSPLFF. The full variable domain, completed using reference TRBV5-4 and TRBJ2-2, is ETGVTQSPTHLIKTRGQQVTLRCSSQSGHNTVSWYQQALGQGPQFIFQYYREEENGRGNFPPRFSGLQFPNYSSELNVNALELDDSALYLCASSLKGENSPLFFGEGSRLTVL.